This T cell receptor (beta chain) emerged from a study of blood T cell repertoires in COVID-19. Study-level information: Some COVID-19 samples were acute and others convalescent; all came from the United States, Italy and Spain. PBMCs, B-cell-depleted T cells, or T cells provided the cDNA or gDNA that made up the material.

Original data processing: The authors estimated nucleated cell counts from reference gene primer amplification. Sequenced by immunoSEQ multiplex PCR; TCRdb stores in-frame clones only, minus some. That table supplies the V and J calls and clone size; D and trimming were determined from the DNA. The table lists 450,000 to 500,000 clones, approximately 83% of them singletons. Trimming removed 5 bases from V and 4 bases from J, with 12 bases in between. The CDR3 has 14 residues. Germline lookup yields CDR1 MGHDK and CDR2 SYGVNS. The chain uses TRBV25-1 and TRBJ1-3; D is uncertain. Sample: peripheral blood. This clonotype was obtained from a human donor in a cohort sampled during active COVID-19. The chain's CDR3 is CASSRSVEGNTIYF. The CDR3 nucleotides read TGTGCCAGCAGTAGATCCGTCGAGGGAAACACCATATATTTT.